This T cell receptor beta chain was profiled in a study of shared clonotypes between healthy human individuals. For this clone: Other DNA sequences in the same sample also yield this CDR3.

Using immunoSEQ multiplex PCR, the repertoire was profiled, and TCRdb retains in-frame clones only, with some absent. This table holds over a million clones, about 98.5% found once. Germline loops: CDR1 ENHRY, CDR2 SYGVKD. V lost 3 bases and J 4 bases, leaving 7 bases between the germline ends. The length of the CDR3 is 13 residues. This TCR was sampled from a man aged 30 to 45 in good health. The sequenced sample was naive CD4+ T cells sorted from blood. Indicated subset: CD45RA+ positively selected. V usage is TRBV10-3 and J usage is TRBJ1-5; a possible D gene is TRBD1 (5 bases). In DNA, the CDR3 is TGTGCCATCAGTGACCAGGGTAATCAGCCCCAGCATTTT. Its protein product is CAISDQGNQPQHF.